What follows describes a single TCR beta chain. The antigen is not known. The entry originates in a study of shared clonotypes between healthy human individuals. Broader study findings: A handful of donors showed sharing of approximately 5% of naive CD4 clonotypes.

This CDR3 is built from 15 residues. Trimming stripped 5 bases from V and 5 bases from J, with 18 bases between. The germline gives CDR1 SEHNR, CDR2 FQNEAQ (reference sequence). Sorted-subset replicate PCRs used 150 to 200 ng of genomic DNA. This amount corresponded to 33,000 or so T cell genomes. Using immunoSEQ multiplex PCR, the repertoire was profiled, and TCRdb retains in-frame clones only, with some absent. This sample has 2 million to 2.5 million clones, with 85% to 95% found just once. Material for sequencing was naive CD4+ T cells from PBMCs. Subset in this sample: CD45RA+ positively selected. This rearrangement joins TRBV7-9 to TRBJ1-1; tentatively, D is TRBD1 (5 bases). This TCR was recovered from a young man in good health. Some clones in this sample may be carry-over from other donors' samples. CDR3 DNA: TGTGCCAGCAGCCCCGAGGGGACGGCAAGGACTGAAGCTTTCTTT. Amino acid sequence: CASSPEGTARTEAFF.